These 21 T cell receptor beta chains were sequenced from one sample in a study of shared clonotypes between healthy human individuals. Profiled with immunoSEQ multiplex PCR; TCRdb holds only in-frame clones, not every one. The data hold fewer than 1.8 million clones, with 97% to 99% observed a single time. Sample: naive CD4+ T cells sorted from blood. Subset: CD45RA+ positively selected. The receptors stem from a man aged 25-40 years in good health.

The chain carries TRBV5-6 and TRBJ1-3, with D hard to call. V dropped 0 bases and J dropped 3 bases, with 13 bases sitting between them. Germline CDR1 SGHDT, CDR2 YYEEEE. This CDR3 has 16 amino acids. CDR3 DNA sequence: TGTGCCAGCAGCTTGGTGGATAGGGTATTTGGAAACACCATATATTTT. It yields the protein CASSLVDRVFGNTIYF.

This clone was counted once. The rearrangement uses TRBV5-6 and TRBJ2-7, with D perhaps TRBD1 (6 bases). V shed 5 bases and J shed 1 base, with 10 bases lying between them. Germline CDR1 SGHDT, CDR2 YYEEEE. This CDR3 has 13 residues. DNA for the CDR3: TGTGCCAGCAGAGGGACATATTCCTACGAGCAGTACTTC. Translation gives CASRGTYSYEQYF. Complete variable domain (other parts from reference TRBV5-6 and TRBJ2-7): DAGVTQSPTHLIKTRGQQVTLRCSPKSGHDTVSWYQQALGQGPQFIFQYYEEEERQRGNFPDRFSGHQFPNYSSELNVNALLLGDSALYLCASRGTYSYEQYFGPGTRLTVT.

The chain carries TRBV7-9 and TRBJ2-5; the D gene is possibly TRBD1 (6 bases). Germline values: CDR1 SEHNR, CDR2 FQNEAQ (reference sequence). The CDR3 extends over 16 amino acids. The V end was cut by 6 bases, the J end by 2 bases, with 19 bases between. Here the CDR3 DNA reads TGTGCCAGCAGTTCCTACGACAGGAATATTCAAGAGACCCAGTACTTC. It specifies CASSSYDRNIQETQYF.

The chain joins TRBV27 to TRBJ2-1; 11 positions match TRBD2. With 5 bases clipped from V and 5 bases from J, the junction kept 5 bases outside the gene matches. This CDR3 spans 15 amino acids. CDR1 MNHEY and CDR2 SMNVEV come from the germline V gene (reference sequence). The CDR3 nucleotides are TGTGCCAGCAGTCCGCGACTAGCGGGAAACAATGAGCAGTTCTTC. It codes for CASSPRLAGNNEQFF.

The chain links TRBV27 to TRBJ1-5, with 7 bases lining up with TRBD1. V shed 2 bases and J 1 base; nucleotides not matched to a gene: 5. The CDR3 totals 16 residues. Germline CDR1 reads MNHEY; CDR2 reads SMNVEV (reference sequence). CDR3 residues: CASSLIAGGSNQPQHF. In nucleotides, the CDR3 is TGTGCCAGCAGTTTAATTGCAGGGGGAAGCAATCAGCCCCAGCATTTT.

The genes are TRBV9 and TRBJ1-1; no clear D gene. Trimming removed 4 bases from V and 3 bases from J, with 13 bases in between. Germline V gene lookup returns CDR1 SGDLS and CDR2 YYNGEE. The CDR3 consists of 14 residues. The CDR3 coding sequence is TGTGCCAGCAGCCCCCCTAAGTGGGACACTGAAGCTTTCTTT. This gives the protein CASSPPKWDTEAFF.

In this sample, this clone turned up once. This chain links TRBV9 with TRBJ1-5; maybe TRBD1 (5 bases). V was trimmed by 0 bases and J by 1 base, leaving 8 bases between them. Germline V gives CDR1 SGDLS, CDR2 YYNGEE. CDR3 size: 15 residues. The CDR3 region has the DNA TGTGCCAGCAGCGTAGGGGGGGAGAGCAATCAGCCCCAGCATTTT. As protein: CASSVGGESNQPQHF.

J is TRBJ2-3 and V is TRBV9; a weak D match, TRBD1 (6 bases). Trimming removed 3 bases at V and 1 base at J, with 15 bases between. Per the germline V gene, CDR1 is SGDLS and CDR2 is YYNGEE. The CDR3 length is 16 residues. CDR3 bases: TGTGCCAGCAGCGGTATTTCAGGGGCGCGCACAGATACGCAGTATTTT. This sequence encodes CASSGISGARTDTQYF.

V and J are TRBV29-1 and TRBJ2-5; D uncertain. Germline CDR1 and CDR2: SQVTM and ANQGSEA. Trimming pared 0 bases from V and 5 bases from J, leaving 4 bases between. The CDR3 totals 11 residues. Written as DNA, the CDR3 is TGCAGCGTTGAAGAGTTCGAGACCCAGTACTTC. Protein product: CSVEEFETQYF.

The chain carries TRBV7-9 and TRBJ1-2; a possible D gene is TRBD1 (6 bases). Germline values: CDR1 SEHNR, CDR2 FQNEAQ (reference sequence). The CDR3 length is 10 residues. With 7 bases removed from V and 8 bases from J, the gap between germline ends came to 8 bases. The CDR3 region has the DNA TGTGCCAGCACGGGGGGCGGCTACACCTTC. This gives the protein CASTGGGYTF.

V and J are TRBV11-2 and TRBJ1-5; maybe TRBD1 (5 bases). This CDR3 region has 16 residues. Trimming left V 2 bases short and J 4 bases short, with 15 bases between. Germline CDR1 is SGHAT and CDR2 is FQNNGV. The CDR3: CASSLNGAQGNQPQHF. As DNA, the CDR3 is TGTGCCAGCAGCTTAAACGGGGCGCAGGGTAATCAGCCCCAGCATTTT.

The genes are TRBV5-1 and TRBJ2-1; unclear D gene. Germline V gene lookup returns CDR1 SGHRS and CDR2 YFSETQ. The CDR3 contains 16 residues. The germline V and J ends were trimmed by 0 bases and 5 bases, with 15 bases remaining between them. The CDR3 is CASSLVDSTGNNEQFF. Here the CDR3 DNA reads TGCGCCAGCAGCTTGGTTGACTCGACTGGGAACAATGAGCAGTTCTTC.

The V gene is TRBV7-2, the J gene TRBJ2-7, with D perhaps matching TRBD1 or TRBD2 (7 bases each). In germline, CDR1 is SGHTA, CDR2 FQGNSA. The CDR3 totals 17 residues. V was clipped by 7 bases and J by 1 base, with 23 bases between them. CDR3: CASTQGGTAGRSYEQYF. The CDR3 coding sequence is TGTGCCAGCACTCAGGGGGGAACAGCGGGGCGTTCCTACGAGCAGTACTTC.

The chain combines TRBV6-5 with TRBJ2-7; TRBD1 matches 10 bases. The germline gives CDR1 MNHEY, CDR2 SVGAGI. The J segment lost 4 bases and the V segment lost 7 bases, leaving 7 bases of the junction unmatched. This CDR3 has 14 residues. Here the CDR3 DNA reads TGTGCCAGCAACCGCGGACAGGGGGGATACGAGCAGTACTTC. Translation gives CASNRGQGGYEQYF.

The chain carries TRBV13 and TRBJ1-2; D is uncertain. V was clipped by 5 bases and J by 8 bases, with 12 bases between them. Germline V gene sequence: CDR1 PRHDT, CDR2 FYEKMQ (reference sequence). The CDR3 is 12 residues long. The CDR3 nucleotides read TGTGCCAGCAGCCGTACCTTAGGGGGCTACACCTTC. Translating gives CASSRTLGGYTF.

The gene calls are TRBV5-1 and TRBJ2-1, with TRBD2 identical over 9 bases. From germline, CDR1 is SGHRS and CDR2 YFSETQ. With V trimmed by 1 base and J by 9 bases, 14 bases remained unmatched. The CDR3 covers 17 residues. The DNA for the CDR3 is TGCGCCAGCAGCTTGATCCTAGCGGGAAGTGGAGGGAGTGAGCAGTTCTTC. Protein sequence: CASSLILAGSGGSEQFF.

For this clone: Different DNA sequences within this sample yield the same CDR3. This chain connects TRBV5-1 to TRBJ2-1, with a tentative D call TRBD1 (5 bases). The V gene's germline CDR1 is SGHRS and CDR2 YFSETQ. This CDR3 is built from 12 residues. Between the trimmed V and J ends, which lost 5 bases and 5 bases, there was a span of 8 bases. CDR3 protein: CASSRGHNEQFF. The CDR3 DNA is TGCGCCAGCAGTAGGGGTCACAATGAGCAGTTCTTC.

The V gene is TRBV5-1, the J gene TRBJ2-7; perhaps TRBD1 as D (6 bases). Trimming shortened V by 0 bases and J by 7 bases, and 17 bases separated the two germline ends. Per germline, CDR1 SGHRS and CDR2 YFSETQ. The CDR3 loop spans 15 amino acids. CDR3 sequence (DNA): TGCGCCAGCAGCTTGGCAGGGGCGCTAGCTCGGGAGCAGTACTTC. Its translation: CASSLAGALAREQYF.

The chain combines TRBV5-1 with TRBJ1-1; 7 positions agree with TRBD1. Germline V gene lookup returns CDR1 SGHRS and CDR2 YFSETQ. V shed 4 bases, J shed 1 base, and the junction held 4 bases outside the gene matches. The CDR3 length is 14 residues. CDR3 sequence (DNA): TGCGCCAGCAGCGCGGGACAGCGGAACACTGAAGCTTTCTTT. Translated, it gives CASSAGQRNTEAFF.

V usage is TRBV14 and J usage is TRBJ2-1, with a weak D call TRBD2 (6 bases). CDR1 SGHDN and CDR2 FVKESK come from the germline V gene. V lost 4 bases and J lost 3, with 22 bases in between. The CDR3 sequence is 18 residues long. CDR3 sequence (DNA): TGTGCCAGCAGCCTGCGGGGATTAACGATCCGGTTCTACAATGAGCAGTTCTTC. It yields the protein CASSLRGLTIRFYNEQFF. Looking up the rest from reference TRBV14 and TRBJ2-1 gives the full variable domain: EAGVTQFPSHSVIEKGQTVTLRCDPISGHDNLYWYRRVMGKEIKFLLHFVKESKQDESGMPNNRFLAERTGGTYSTLKVQPAELEDSGVYFCASSLRGLTIRFYNEQFFGPGTRLTVL.

This clone was observed once. The V call is TRBV2, the J call TRBJ2-5; D perhaps matches TRBD1 (6 bases). Trimming left V 6 bases short and J 9 bases short, with 20 bases between. Germline CDR1 and CDR2: SNHLY and FYNNEI. The CDR3 spans 14 residues. CDR3 sequence reads: CASSAAQPGVAQYF. CDR3 coding DNA: TGTGCCAGCAGCGCGGCCCAACCAGGGGTCGCCCAGTACTTC. Looking up the rest from reference TRBV2 and TRBJ2-5 gives the full variable domain: EPEVTQTPSHQVTQMGQEVILRCVPISNHLYFYWYRQILGQKVEFLVSFYNNEISEKSEIFDDQFSVERPDGSNFTLKIRSTKLEDSAMYFCASSAAQPGVAQYFGPGTRLLVL.